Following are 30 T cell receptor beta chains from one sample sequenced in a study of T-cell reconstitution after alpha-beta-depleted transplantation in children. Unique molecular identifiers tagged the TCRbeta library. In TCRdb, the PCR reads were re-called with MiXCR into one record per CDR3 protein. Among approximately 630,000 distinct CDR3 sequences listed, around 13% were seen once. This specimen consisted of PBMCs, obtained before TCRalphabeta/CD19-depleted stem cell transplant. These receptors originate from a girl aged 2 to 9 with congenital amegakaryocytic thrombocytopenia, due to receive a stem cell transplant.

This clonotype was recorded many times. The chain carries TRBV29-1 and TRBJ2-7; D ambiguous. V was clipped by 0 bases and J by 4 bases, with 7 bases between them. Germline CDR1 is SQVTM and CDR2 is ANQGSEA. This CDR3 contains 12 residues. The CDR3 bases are TGCAGCGTTGAAGATTTGGGGTACGAGCAGTACTTC. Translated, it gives CSVEDLGYEQYF.

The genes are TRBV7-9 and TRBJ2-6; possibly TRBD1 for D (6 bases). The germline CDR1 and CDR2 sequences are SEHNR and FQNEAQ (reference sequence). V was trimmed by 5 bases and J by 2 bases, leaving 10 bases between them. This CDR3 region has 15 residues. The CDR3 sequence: CASSAQGTGANVLTF. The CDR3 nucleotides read TGTGCCAGCAGCGCACAGGGTACTGGGGCCAACGTCCTGACTTTC.

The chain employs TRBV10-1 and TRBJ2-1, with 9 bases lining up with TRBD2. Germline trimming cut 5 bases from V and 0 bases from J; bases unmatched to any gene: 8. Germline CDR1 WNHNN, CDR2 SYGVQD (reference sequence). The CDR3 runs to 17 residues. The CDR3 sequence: CASSSLAGGPSYNEQFF. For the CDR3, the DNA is TGCGCCAGCAGTTCCCTGGCGGGAGGGCCCTCCTACAATGAGCAGTTCTTC.

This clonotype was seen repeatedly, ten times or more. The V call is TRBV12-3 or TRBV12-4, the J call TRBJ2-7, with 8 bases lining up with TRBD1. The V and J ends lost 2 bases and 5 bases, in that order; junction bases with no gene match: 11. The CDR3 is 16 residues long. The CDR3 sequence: CASSLWTGSVSHEQYF. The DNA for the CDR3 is TGTGCCAGCAGTTTATGGACAGGGAGTGTGTCCCACGAGCAGTACTTC.

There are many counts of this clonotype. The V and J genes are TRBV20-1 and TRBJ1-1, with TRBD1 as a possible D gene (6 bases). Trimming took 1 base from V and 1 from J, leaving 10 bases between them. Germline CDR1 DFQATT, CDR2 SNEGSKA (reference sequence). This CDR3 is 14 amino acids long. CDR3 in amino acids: CSARAGAPNTEAFF. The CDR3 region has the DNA TGCAGTGCTAGAGCGGGGGCCCCGAACACTGAAGCTTTCTTT.

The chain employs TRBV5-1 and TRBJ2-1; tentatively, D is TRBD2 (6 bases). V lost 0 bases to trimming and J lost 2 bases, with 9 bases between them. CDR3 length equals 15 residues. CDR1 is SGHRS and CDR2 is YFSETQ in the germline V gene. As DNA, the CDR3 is TGCGCCAGCAGCTTGGTGTCTAGCGCCTACAATGAGCAGTTCTTC. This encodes CASSLVSSAYNEQFF. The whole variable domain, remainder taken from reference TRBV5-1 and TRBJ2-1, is KAGVTQTPRYLIKTRGQQVTLSCSPISGHRSVSWYQQTPGQGLQFLFEYFSETQRNKGNFPGRFSGRQFSNSRSEMNVSTLELGDSALYLCASSLVSSAYNEQFFGPGTRLTVL.

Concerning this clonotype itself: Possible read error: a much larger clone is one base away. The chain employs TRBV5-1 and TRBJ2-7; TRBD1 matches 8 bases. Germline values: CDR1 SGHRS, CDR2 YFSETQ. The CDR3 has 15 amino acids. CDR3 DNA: TGCGCCAGCAGCCCCAGGGGGCGGTTCGCCGACGATCAGTACTTC. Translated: CASSPRGRFADDQYF. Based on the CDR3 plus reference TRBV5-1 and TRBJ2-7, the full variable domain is KAGVTQTPRYLIKTRGQQVTLSCSPISGHRSVSWYQQTPGQGLQFLFEYFSETQRNKGNFPGRFSGRQFSNSRSEMNVSTLELGDSALYLCASSPRGRFADDQYFGPGTRLTVT.

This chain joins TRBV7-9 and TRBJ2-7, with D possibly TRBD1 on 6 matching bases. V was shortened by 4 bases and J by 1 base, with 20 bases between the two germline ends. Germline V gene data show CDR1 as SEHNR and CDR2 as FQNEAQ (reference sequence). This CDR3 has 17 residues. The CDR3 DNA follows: TGTGCCAGCAGCTCGAGCTTCCTGGACAGCACTTCCTACGAGCAGTACTTC. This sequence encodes CASSSSFLDSTSYEQYF. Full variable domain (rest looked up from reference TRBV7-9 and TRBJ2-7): DTGVSQNPRHKITKRGQNVTFRCDPISEHNRLYWYRQTLGQGPEFLTYFQNEAQLEKSRLLSDRFSAERPKGSFSTLEIQRTEQGDSAMYLCASSSSFLDSTSYEQYFGPGTRLTVT.

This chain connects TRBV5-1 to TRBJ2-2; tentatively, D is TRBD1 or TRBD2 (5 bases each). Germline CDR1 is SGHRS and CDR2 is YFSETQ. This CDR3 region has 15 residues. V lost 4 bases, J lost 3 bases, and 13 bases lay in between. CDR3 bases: TGCGCCAGCAGCCGGGGCCCAGGAGACACCGGGGAGCTGTTTTTT. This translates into CASSRGPGDTGELFF.

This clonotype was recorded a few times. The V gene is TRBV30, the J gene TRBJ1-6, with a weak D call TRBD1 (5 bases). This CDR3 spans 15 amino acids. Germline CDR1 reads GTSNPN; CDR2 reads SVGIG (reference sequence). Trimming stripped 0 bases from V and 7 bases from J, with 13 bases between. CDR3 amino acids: CAWSVRGFGNSPLHF. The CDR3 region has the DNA TGTGCCTGGAGTGTAAGGGGTTTTGGGAATTCACCCCTCCACTTT.

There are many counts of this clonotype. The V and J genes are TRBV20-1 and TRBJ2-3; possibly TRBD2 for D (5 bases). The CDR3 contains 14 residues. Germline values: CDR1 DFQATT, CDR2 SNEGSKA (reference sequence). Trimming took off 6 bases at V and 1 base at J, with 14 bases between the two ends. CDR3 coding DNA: TGCAGTGCCCTTCGGCTAGCTGGCACAGATACGCAGTATTTT. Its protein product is CSALRLAGTDTQYF.

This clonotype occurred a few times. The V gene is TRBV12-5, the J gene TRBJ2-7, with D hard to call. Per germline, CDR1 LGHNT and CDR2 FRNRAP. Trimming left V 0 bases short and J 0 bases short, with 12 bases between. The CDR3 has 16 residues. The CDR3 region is CASGLVVGTPSYEQYF. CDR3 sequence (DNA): TGTGCTAGTGGTTTGGTAGTCGGTACCCCCTCCTACGAGCAGTACTTC. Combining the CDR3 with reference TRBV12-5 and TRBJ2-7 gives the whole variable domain DARVTQTPRHKVTEMGQEVTMRCQPILGHNTVFWYRQTMMQGLELLAYFRNRAPLDDSGMPKDRFSAEMPDATLATLKIQPSEPRDSAVYFCASGLVVGTPSYEQYFGPGTRLTVT.

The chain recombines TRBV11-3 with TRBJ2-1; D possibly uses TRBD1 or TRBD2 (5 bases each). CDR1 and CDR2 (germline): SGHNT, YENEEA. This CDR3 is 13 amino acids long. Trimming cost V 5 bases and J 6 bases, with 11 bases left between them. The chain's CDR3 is CASSPDGANEQFF. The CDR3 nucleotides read TGTGCCAGCAGCCCGGACGGGGCCAATGAGCAGTTCTTC.

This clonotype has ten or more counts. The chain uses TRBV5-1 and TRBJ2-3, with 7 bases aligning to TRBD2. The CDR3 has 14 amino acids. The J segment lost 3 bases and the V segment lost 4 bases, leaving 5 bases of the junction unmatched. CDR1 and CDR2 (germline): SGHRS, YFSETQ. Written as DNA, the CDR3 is TGCGCCAGCAGCCCCAGGGAGGGAACAGATACGCAGTATTTT. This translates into CASSPREGTDTQYF.

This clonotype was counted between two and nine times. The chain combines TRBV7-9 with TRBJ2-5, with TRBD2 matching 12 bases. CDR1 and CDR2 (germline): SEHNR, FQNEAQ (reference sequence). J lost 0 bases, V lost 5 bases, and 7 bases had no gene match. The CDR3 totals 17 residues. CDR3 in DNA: TGTGCCAGCAGCCCCGGGACTAGCGGGTTGTACCAAGAGACCCAGTACTTC. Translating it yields CASSPGTSGLYQETQYF. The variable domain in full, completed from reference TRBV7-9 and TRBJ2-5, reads DTGVSQNPRHKITKRGQNVTFRCDPISEHNRLYWYRQTLGQGPEFLTYFQNEAQLEKSRLLSDRFSAERPKGSFSTLEIQRTEQGDSAMYLCASSPGTSGLYQETQYFGPGTRLLVL.

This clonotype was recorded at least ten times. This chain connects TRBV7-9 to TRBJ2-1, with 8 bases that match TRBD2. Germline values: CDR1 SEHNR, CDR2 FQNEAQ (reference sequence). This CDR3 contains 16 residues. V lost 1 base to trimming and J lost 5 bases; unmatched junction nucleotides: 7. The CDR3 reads CASSLGTSGLNNEQFF. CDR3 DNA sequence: TGTGCCAGCAGCTTAGGTACTAGCGGACTAAACAATGAGCAGTTCTTC. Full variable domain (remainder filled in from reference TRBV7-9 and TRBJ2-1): DTGVSQNPRHKITKRGQNVTFRCDPISEHNRLYWYRQTLGQGPEFLTYFQNEAQLEKSRLLSDRFSAERPKGSFSTLEIQRTEQGDSAMYLCASSLGTSGLNNEQFFGPGTRLTVL.

CDR3 amino acids: CASSQDEGTGDEQFF. In DNA, the CDR3 is TGCGCCAGCAGCCAAGATGAAGGTACTGGGGATGAGCAGTTCTTC. The chain has TRBV4-1 and TRBJ2-1, with D unclear. Trimming cost V 0 bases and J 8 bases, with 14 bases left between them. Germline values: CDR1 MGHRA, CDR2 YSYEKL. This CDR3 spans 15 amino acids.

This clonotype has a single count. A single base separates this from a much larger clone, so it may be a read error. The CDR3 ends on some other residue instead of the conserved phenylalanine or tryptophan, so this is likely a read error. Here the CDR3 DNA reads TGCAGTGCGTCGACTACGCAAGAGACCCAGTACTCC. Amino acid sequence: CSASTTQETQYS. The rearrangement uses TRBV20-1 and TRBJ2-5; D is possibly TRBD2 (5 bases). The CDR3 has 12 amino acids. With 6 bases removed from V and 2 bases from J, the gap between germline ends came to 10 bases. Germline V gene data show CDR1 as DFQATT and CDR2 as SNEGSKA (reference sequence).

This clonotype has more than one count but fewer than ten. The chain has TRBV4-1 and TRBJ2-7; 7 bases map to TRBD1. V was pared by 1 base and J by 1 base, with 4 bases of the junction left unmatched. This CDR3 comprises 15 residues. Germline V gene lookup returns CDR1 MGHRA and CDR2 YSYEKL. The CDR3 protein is CASSQGGDRSYEQYF. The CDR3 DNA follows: TGCGCCAGCAGCCAAGGTGGGGACAGATCCTACGAGCAGTACTTC.

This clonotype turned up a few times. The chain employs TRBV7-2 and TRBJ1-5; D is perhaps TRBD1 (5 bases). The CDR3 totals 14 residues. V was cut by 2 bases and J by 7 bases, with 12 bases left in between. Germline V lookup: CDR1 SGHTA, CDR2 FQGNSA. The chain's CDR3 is CASSLRGRDQPQHF. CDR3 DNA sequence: TGTGCCAGCAGCTTAAGGGGCAGGGACCAGCCCCAGCATTTT. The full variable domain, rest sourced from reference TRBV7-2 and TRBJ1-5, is GAGVSQSPSNKVTEKGKDVELRCDPISGHTALYWYRQSLGQGLEFLIYFQGNSAPDKSGLPSDRFSAERTGGSVSTLTIQRTQQEDSAVYLCASSLRGRDQPQHFGDGTRLSIL.

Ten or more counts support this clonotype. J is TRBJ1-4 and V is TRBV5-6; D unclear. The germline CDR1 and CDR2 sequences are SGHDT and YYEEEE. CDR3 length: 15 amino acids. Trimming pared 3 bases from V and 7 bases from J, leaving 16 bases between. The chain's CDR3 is CASSSGPGVGEKLFF. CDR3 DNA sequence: TGTGCCAGCAGCTCAGGTCCTGGGGTCGGTGAAAAACTGTTTTTT.

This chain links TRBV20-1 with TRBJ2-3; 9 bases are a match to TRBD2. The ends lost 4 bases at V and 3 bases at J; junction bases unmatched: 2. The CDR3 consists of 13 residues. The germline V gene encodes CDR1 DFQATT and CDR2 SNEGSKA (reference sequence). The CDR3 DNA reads TGCAGTGCTACTAGCGGGATTACAGATACGCAGTATTTT. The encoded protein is CSATSGITDTQYF.

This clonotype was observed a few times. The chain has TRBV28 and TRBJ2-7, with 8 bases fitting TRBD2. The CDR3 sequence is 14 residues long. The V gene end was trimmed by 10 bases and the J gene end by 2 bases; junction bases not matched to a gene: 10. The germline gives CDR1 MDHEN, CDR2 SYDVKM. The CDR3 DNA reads TGTGCCACCATGACTAGCGAAAGAACCTACGAGCAGTACTTC. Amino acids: CATMTSERTYEQYF.

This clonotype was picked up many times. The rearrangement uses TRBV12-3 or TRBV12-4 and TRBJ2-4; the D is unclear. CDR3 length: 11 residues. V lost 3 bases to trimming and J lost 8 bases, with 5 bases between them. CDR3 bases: TGTGCCAGCAGTTTTAAGGACATTCAGTACTTC. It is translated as CASSFKDIQYF.

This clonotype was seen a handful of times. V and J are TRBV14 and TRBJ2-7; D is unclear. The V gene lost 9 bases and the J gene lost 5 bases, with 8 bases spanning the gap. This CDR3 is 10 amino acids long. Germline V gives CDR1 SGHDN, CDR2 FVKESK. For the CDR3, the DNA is TGTGCCAGAGGGCGCCACGAGCAGTACTTC. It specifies CARGRHEQYF.

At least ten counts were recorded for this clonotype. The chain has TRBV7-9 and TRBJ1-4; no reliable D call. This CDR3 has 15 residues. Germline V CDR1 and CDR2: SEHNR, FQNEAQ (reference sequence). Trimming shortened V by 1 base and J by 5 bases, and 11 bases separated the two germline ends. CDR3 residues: CASSLGVSQNEKLFF. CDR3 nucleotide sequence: TGTGCCAGCAGCTTAGGCGTCAGTCAGAATGAAAAACTGTTTTTT.

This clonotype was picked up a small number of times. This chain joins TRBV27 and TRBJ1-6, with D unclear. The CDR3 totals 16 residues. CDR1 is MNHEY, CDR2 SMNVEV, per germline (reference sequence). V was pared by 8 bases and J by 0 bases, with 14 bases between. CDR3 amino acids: CASGTEQSSYNSPLHF. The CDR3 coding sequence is TGTGCCAGCGGAACCGAACAAAGCTCCTATAATTCACCCCTCCACTTT.

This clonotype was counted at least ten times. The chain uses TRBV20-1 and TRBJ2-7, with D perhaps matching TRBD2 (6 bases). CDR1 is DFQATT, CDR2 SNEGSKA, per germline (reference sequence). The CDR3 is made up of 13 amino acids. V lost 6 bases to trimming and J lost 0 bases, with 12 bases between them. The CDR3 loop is CSASGGNSYEQYF. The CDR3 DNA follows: TGCAGTGCGTCAGGCGGGAACTCCTACGAGCAGTACTTC.

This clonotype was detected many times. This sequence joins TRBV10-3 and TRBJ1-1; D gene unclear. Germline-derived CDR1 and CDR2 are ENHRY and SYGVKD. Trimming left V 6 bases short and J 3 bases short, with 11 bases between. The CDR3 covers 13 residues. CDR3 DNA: TGTGCCATCAGGGGAGGGAGGGACACTGAAGCTTTCTTT. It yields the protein CAIRGGRDTEAFF.

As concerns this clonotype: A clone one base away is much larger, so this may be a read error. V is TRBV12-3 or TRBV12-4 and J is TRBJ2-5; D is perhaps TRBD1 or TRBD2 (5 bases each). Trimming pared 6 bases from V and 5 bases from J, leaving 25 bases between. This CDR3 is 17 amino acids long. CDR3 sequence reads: CASSLTPGRGFMETQYF. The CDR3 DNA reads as TGTGCCAGCAGCCTTACCCCGGGACGGGGTTTCATGGAGACCCAGTACTTC.